The sequence of this T cell receptor (beta chain) was determined in a study of T-cell reconstitution after alpha-beta-depleted transplantation in children. General study results and limits: It was reported that alpha-beta T cells came from several hundred expanded graft clones (about two months after transplant).

On this clonotype itself: Its antigen is not known.

V lost 6 bases to trimming and J lost 0 bases, with 15 bases between them. CDR1 and CDR2 from the germline V gene are MNHNS and SASEGT. CDR3 length: 15 amino acids. Construction of the TCRbeta library involved unique molecular identifiers. TCRdb fed the PCR reads into MiXCR, producing one record per CDR3 protein. The sample yields about 310,000 distinct CDR3 sequences, over 20% seen once. This receptor was identified in a male patient under 18 who had a stem cell transplant for acute lymphoblastic leukemia, so the T cells may come from the graft donor. Sequencing was performed on PBMCs, mostly from graft donor cells, taken 180 days after TCRalphabeta/CD19-depleted stem cell transplant. This chain connects TRBV6-1 to TRBJ2-7; TRBD2 is a possible D gene (6 bases). Here the CDR3 reads CASSPTGTSSYEQYF. CDR3 coding DNA: TGTGCCAGCAGCCCTACCGGGACTTCCTCCTACGAGCAGTACTTC.